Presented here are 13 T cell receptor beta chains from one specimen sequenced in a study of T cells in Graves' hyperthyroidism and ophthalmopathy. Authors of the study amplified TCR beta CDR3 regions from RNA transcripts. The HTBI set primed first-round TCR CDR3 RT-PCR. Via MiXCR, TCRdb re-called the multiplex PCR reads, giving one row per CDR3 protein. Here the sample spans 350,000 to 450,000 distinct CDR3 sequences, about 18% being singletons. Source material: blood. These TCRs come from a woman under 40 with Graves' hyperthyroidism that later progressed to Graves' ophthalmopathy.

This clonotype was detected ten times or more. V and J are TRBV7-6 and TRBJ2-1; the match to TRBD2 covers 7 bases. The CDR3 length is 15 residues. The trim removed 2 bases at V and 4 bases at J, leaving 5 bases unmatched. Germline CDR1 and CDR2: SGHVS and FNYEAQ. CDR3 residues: CASSLRGDQYNEQFF. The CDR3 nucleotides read TGTGCCAGCAGCTTACGGGGGGATCAGTACAATGAGCAGTTCTTC. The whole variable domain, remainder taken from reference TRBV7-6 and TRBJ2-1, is GAGVSQSPRYKVTKRGQDVALRCDPISGHVSLYWYRQALGQGPEFLTYFNYEAQQDKSGLPNDRFSAERPEGSISTLTIQRTEQRDSAMYRCASSLRGDQYNEQFFGPGTRLTVL.

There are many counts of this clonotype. Here the CDR3 reads CASSYSASGFTDTQYF. The CDR3, as DNA: TGTGCCAGCAGTTACTCCGCGAGCGGTTTCACAGATACGCAGTATTTT. The chain recombines TRBV6-5 with TRBJ2-3; possible D gene TRBD2, 5 bases. V gave up 0 bases and J gave up 2 bases, with 12 bases separating them. Germline CDR1 MNHEY, CDR2 SVGAGI. The CDR3 loop spans 16 amino acids.

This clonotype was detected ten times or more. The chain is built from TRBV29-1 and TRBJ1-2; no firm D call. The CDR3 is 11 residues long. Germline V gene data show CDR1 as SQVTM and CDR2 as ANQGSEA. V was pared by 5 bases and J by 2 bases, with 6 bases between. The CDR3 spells CSVPGNYGYTF. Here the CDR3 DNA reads TGCAGCGTTCCGGGGAACTATGGCTACACCTTC.

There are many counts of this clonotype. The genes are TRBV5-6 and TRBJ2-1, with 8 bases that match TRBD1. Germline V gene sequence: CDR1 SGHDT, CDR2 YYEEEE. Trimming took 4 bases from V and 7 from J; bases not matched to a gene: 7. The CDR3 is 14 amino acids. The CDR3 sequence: CASSPWTGWNEQFF. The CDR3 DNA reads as TGTGCCAGCAGCCCGTGGACAGGGTGGAATGAGCAGTTCTTC.

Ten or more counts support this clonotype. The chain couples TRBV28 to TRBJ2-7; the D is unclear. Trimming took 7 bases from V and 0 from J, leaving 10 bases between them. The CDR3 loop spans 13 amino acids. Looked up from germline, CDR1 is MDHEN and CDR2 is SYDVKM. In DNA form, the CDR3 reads TGTGCCAGCAAACGGGTTTTCTCCTACGAGCAGTACTTC. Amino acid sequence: CASKRVFSYEQYF.

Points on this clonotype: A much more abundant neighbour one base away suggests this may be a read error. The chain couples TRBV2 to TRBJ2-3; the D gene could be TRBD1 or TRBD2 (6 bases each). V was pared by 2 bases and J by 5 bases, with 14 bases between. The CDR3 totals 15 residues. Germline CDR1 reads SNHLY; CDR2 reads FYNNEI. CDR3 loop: CASSEMGGGEDTQYF. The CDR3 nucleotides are TGTGCCAGCAGTGAAATGGGGGGCGGAGAAGATACGCAGTATTTT.

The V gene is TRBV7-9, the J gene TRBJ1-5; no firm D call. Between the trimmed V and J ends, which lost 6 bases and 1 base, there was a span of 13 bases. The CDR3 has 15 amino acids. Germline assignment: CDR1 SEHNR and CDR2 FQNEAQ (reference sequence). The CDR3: CASSQTGSSNQPQHF. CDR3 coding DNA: TGTGCCAGCAGTCAAACCGGGTCCAGCAATCAGCCCCAGCATTTT.

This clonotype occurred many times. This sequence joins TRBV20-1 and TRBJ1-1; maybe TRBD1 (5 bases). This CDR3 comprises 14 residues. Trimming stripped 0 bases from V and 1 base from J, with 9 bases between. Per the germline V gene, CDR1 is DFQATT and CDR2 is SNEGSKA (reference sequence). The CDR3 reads CSARDVGGNTEAFF. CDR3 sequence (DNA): TGCAGTGCTAGAGATGTTGGGGGGAACACTGAAGCTTTCTTT.

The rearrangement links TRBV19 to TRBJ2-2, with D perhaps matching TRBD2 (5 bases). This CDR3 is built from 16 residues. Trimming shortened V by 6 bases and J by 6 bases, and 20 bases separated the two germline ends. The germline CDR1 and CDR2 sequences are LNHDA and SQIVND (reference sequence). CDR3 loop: CASRSEAAARPGELFF. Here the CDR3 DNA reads TGTGCCAGTAGATCAGAGGCAGCGGCCCGACCCGGGGAGCTGTTTTTT.

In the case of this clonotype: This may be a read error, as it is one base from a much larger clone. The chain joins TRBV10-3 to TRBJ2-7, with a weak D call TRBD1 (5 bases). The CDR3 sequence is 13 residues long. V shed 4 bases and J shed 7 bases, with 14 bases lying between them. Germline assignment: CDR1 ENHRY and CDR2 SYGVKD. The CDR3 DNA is TGTGCCATCAGTGGCGACAAGGGGCAAGAGCAGTACTTC. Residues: CAISGDKGQEQYF.

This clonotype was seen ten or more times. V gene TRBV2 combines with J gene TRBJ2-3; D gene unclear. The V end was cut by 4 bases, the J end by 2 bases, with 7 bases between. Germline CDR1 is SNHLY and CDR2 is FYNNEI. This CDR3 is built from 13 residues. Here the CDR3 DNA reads TGTGCCAGCAGTGCTTACTCCACAGATACGCAGTATTTT. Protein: CASSAYSTDTQYF.

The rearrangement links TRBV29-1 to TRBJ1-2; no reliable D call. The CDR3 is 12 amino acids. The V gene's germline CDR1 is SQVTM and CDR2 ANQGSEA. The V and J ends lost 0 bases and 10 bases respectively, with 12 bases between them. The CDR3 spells CSVEERTGVYTF. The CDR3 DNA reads TGCAGCGTTGAAGAAAGGACCGGAGTCTACACCTTC.

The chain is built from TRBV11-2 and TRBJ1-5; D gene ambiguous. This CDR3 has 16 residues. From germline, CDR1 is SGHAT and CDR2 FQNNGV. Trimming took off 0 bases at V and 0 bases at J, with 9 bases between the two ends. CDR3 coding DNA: TGTGCCAGCAGCTTAGATGTTTTTAATAGCAATCAGCCCCAGCATTTT. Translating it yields CASSLDVFNSNQPQHF.